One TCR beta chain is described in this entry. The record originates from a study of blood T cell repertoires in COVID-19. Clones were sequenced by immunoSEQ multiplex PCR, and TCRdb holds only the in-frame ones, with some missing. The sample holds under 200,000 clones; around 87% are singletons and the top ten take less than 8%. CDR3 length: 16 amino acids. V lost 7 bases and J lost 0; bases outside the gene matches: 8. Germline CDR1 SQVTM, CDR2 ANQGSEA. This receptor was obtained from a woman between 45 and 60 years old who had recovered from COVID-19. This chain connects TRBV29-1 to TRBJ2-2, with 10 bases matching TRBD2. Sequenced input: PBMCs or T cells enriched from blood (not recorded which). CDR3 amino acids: CSAGIAGGTNTGELFF. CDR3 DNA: TGCAGCGCTGGAATAGCGGGGGGCACGAACACCGGGGAGCTGTTTTTT.